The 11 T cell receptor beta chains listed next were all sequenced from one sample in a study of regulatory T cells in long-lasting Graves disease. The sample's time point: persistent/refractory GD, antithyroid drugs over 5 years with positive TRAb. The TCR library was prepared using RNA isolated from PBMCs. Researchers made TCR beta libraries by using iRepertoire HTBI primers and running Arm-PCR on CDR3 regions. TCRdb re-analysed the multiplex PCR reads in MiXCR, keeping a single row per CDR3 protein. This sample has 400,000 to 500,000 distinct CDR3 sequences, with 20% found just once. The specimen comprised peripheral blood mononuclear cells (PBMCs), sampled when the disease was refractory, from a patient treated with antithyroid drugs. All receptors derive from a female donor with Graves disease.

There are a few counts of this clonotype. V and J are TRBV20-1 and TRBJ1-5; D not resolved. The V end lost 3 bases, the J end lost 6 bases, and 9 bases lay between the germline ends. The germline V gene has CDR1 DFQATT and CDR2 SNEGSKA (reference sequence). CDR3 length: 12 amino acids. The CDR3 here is CSARGLGQPQHF. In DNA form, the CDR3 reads TGCAGTGCTAGGGGGTTGGGTCAGCCCCAGCATTTT.

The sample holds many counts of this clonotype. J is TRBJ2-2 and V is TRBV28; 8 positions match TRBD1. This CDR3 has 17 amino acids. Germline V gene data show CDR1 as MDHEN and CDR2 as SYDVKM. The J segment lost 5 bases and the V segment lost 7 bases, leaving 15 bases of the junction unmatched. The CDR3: CASIRRQGPRTTGELFF. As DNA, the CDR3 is TGTGCCAGCATTAGACGACAGGGGCCCCGAACTACCGGGGAGCTGTTTTTT.

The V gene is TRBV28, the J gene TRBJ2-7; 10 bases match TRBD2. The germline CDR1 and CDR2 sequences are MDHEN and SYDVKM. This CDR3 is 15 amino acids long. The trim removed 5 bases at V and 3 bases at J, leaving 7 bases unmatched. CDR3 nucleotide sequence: TGTGCCAGCAGTCGGCGACTAGCGGGTATCTACGAGCAGTACTTC. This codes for CASSRRLAGIYEQYF.

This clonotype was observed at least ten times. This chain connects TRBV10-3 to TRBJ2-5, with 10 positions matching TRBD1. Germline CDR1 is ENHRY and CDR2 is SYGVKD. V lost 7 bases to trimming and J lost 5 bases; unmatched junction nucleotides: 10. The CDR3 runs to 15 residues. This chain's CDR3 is CAINHDRGRGETQYF. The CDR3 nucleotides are TGTGCCATCAATCACGACAGGGGGCGAGGGGAGACCCAGTACTTC.

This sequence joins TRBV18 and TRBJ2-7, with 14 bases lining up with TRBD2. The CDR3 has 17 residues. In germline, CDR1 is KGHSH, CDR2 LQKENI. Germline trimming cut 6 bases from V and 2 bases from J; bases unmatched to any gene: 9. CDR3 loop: CASSPGTSGSRPYEQYF. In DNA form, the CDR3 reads TGTGCCAGCTCCCCGGGGACTAGCGGGAGTCGCCCCTACGAGCAGTACTTC.

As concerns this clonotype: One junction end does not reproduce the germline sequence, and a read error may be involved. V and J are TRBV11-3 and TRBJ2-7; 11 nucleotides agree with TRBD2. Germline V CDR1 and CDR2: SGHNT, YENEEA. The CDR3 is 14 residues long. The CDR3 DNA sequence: TGTGCCGGCAGCGCGACTAGCGGGGCCTACGAGCAGTACTTC. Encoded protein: CAGSATSGAYEQYF.

CDR3 protein: CASSGLRSLSGNTIYF. DNA of the CDR3: TGTGCCAGCAGCGGTCTCAGGAGCCTCTCTGGAAACACCATATATTTT. The chain carries TRBV9 and TRBJ1-3; D is unclear. The CDR3 spans 16 residues. V lost 3 bases, J lost 0 bases, and 13 bases lay in between. Germline V gene data show CDR1 as SGDLS and CDR2 as YYNGEE.

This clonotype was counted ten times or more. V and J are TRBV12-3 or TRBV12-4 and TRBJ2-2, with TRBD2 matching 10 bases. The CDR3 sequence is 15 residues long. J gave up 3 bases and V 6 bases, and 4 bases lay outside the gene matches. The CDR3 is CASRYGLADTGELFF. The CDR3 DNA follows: TGTGCCAGCAGATACGGACTAGCGGACACCGGGGAGCTGTTTTTT.

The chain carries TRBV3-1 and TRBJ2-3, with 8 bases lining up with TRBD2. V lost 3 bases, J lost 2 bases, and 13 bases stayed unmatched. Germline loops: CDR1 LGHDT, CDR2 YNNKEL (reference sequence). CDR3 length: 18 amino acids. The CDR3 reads CASSHGRGIGTDTDTQYF. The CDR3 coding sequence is TGTGCCAGCAGCCACGGGAGGGGAATCGGGACGGACACAGATACGCAGTATTTT.

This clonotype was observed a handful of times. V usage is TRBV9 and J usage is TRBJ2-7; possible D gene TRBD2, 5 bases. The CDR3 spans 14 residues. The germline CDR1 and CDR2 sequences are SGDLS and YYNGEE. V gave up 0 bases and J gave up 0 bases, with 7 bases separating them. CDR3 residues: CASSVVGSSYEQYF. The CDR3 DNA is TGTGCCAGCAGCGTAGTGGGGAGCTCCTACGAGCAGTACTTC. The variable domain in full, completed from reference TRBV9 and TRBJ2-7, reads DSGVTQTPKHLITATGQRVTLRCSPRSGDLSVYWYQQSLDQGLQFLIQYYNGEERAKGNILERFSAQQFPDLHSELNLSSLELGDSALYFCASSVVGSSYEQYFGPGTRLTVT.

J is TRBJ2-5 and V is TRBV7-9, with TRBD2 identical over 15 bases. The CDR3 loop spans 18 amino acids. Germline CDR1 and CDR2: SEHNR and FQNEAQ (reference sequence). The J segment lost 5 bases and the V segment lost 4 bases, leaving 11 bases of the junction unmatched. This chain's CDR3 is CASSYRLGLAGGDETQYF. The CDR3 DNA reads TGTGCCAGCAGCTACCGCTTGGGACTAGCGGGAGGAGACGAGACCCAGTACTTC.